This T cell receptor beta chain was captured by sequencing in a study of CD8 T cells in Susac syndrome. Findings of the study overall: An acknowledgment was made by the study that its TCR sequencing and HLA analysis involved relatively few individuals.

RNA, at 0.5 to 1 ug, was reverse transcribed with random hexamers. A single record per CDR3 protein comes from TCRdb applying MiXCR to the immunoSEQ multiplex PCR reads. The repertoire holds around 130,000 distinct CDR3 sequences, with over 75% as singletons. A word on this clonotype: Its antigen is as yet unknown.

Sequencing of TCR beta, carried out with a high-throughput approach, was applied to CD8+ and CD4+ T cells from the blood. In the multiple sclerosis control group, patients were treatment-naive and had stable or active relapsing-remitting disease. TEMRA cells were enriched by FACS, and CD4+ and CD8+ T cells were negatively isolated. Germline V gene lookup returns CDR1 MNHEY and CDR2 SMNVEV (reference sequence). Trimming shortened V by 5 bases and J by 0 bases, and 13 bases separated the two germline ends. The CDR3 has 15 amino acids. The clonotype originates from a human donor with multiple sclerosis. Sequencing input: CD8+ T cells from PBMCs. The chain joins TRBV27 to TRBJ1-1; perhaps TRBD1 as D (6 bases). The CDR3 DNA reads TGTGCCAGCAGTCCAGGACAGCTTCTGAACACTGAAGCTTTCTTT. It specifies CASSPGQLLNTEAFF.